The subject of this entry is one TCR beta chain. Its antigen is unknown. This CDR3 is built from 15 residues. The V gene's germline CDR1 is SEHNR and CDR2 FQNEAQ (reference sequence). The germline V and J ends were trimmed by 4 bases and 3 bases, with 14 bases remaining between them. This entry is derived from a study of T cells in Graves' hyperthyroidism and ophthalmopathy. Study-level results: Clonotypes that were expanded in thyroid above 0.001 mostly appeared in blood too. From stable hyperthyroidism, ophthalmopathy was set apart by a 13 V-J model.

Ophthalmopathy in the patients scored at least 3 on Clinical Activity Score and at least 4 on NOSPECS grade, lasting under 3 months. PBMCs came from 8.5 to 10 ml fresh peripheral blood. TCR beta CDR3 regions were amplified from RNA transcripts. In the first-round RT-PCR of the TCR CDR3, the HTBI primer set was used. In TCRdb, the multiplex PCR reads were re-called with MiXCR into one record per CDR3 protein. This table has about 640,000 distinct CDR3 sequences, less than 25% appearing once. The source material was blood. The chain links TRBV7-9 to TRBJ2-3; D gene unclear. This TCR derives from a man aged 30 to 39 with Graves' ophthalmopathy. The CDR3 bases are TGTGCCAGCAGCTCCCCTCTTGAGAGGACAGATACGCAGTATTTT. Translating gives CASSSPLERTDTQYF.